A selection of T cell receptor beta chains follows, all from one sample in a study of T cell responses to AZD1222 COVID-19 vaccine. Generated by immunoSEQ multiplex PCR, the TCRdb table keeps only in-frame clones and is missing some. Of 85,000 to 100,000 clones listed, roughly 92% are singletons. Sequenced material: peripheral blood, taken on day 0 of AZD1222 vaccination. These receptors were taken from an adult in good health. The CDR3 runs from the conserved cysteine through the conserved F or W. D genes are given only for firm matches. Clone size is shown for a subset of rows, as once, few, many or a class of expanded clone.

TRBJ2-1,TRBV28,TRBD2,NA,CASRTLGAGGFHEQFF,TGTGCCAGCAGAACCCTGGGAGCGGGAGGATTCCATGAGCAGTTCTTC
TRBJ2-7,TRBV28,TRBD2,NA,CASTPRGGKYEQYF,TGTGCCAGCACCCCACGGGGAGGGAAATACGAGCAGTACTTC
TRBJ1-1,TRBV29-1,NA,NA,CSVMTIQALNTEAFF,TGCAGCGTTATGACGATACAGGCGCTGAACACTGAAGCTTTCTTT
TRBJ1-1,TRBV19,NA,NA,CASSMNTEAFF,TGTGCCAGTAGTATGAACACTGAAGCTTTCTTT
TRBJ2-7,TRBV5-6,NA,NA,CASSLALGGLYEQYF,TGTGCCAGCAGCTTGGCCCTCGGGGGACTCTACGAGCAGTACTTC
TRBJ2-3,TRBV5-6,NA,NA,CASSWSTDTQYF,TGTGCCAGCAGCTGGAGCACAGATACGCAGTATTTT
TRBJ1-5,TRBV28,NA,NA,CASSFSSGLNQPQHF,TGTGCCAGCAGTTTTTCTAGTGGGCTCAATCAGCCCCAGCATTTT
TRBJ1-1,TRBV2,TRBD1,NA,CASSQQTGGLNTEAFF,TGTGCCAGCAGTCAACAAACAGGGGGGCTGAACACTGAAGCTTTCTTT
TRBJ1-1,TRBV7-2,TRBD1,NA,CASSPGTGGEAFF,TGTGCCAGCAGCCCAGGGACAGGGGGTGAAGCTTTCTTT
TRBJ2-1,TRBV9,TRBD2,NA,CASSATGGDNEQFF,TGTGCCAGCAGCGCCACGGGGGGAGACAATGAGCAGTTCTTC
TRBJ1-4,TRBV5-1,TRBD1,NA,CASSLAGTGRGIPGGEKLFF,TGCGCCAGCAGCTTGGCCGGGACGGGACGGGGTATCCCAGGGGGCGAAAAACTGTTTTTT
TRBJ1-1,TRBV6-5,NA,NA,CASRLGDTEAFF,TGTGCCAGCAGGCTGGGGGACACTGAAGCTTTCTTT
TRBJ1-6,TRBV29-1,NA,NA,CSVAQTGNSPLHF,TGCAGCGTTGCACAGACAGGCAACTCACCCCTCCACTTT
TRBJ1-2,TRBV6-1,NA,NA,CASSEINYGYTF,TGTGCCAGCAGTGAAATTAACTATGGCTACACCTTC
TRBJ2-1,TRBV12-5,TRBD2,NA,CASVPRHSGGANNEQFF,TGTGCTAGTGTCCCACGCCATAGCGGGGGGGCAAATAATGAGCAGTTCTTC
TRBJ2-2,TRBV14,TRBD1,once,CASSPRGLPSGELFF,TGTGCCAGCAGCCCTAGGGGGCTCCCATCCGGGGAGCTGTTTTTT
TRBJ1-3,TRBV24-1,NA,NA,CATSAREGNTIYF,TGTGCCACCAGTGCCAGGGAAGGAAACACCATATATTTT
TRBJ1-2,TRBV28,TRBD1,NA,CASSESGTGPQNYGYTF,TGTGCCAGCAGCGAGTCCGGGACAGGGCCCCAGAATTATGGCTACACCTTC
TRBJ2-6,TRBV2,NA,NA,CASPTDYSGANVLTF,TGTGCCAGCCCTACCGACTACTCTGGGGCCAACGTCCTGACTTTC